One and the same sample provided the 9 T cell receptor beta chains below, sequenced in a study of shared clonotypes between healthy human individuals. Clones were read by immunoSEQ multiplex PCR, and TCRdb kept only the in-frame ones, dropping some. The table records about 530,000 clones, almost 80% of them present only once. The sequencing sample was made of PBMCs. These receptors came from a woman in her thirties or forties in good health. Some clones in this sample may be carry-over from other donors' samples.

The chain links TRBV7-7 to TRBJ1-3; weak D call: TRBD1 (5 bases). V lost 5 bases and J lost 0, with 14 bases in between. The CDR3 has 16 amino acids. The germline V gene encodes CDR1 SSHAT and CDR2 FNYEAQ (reference sequence). CDR3 sequence reads: CASSPDRPSSGNTIYF. The CDR3 bases are TGTGCCAGCAGCCCCGACAGACCGAGCTCTGGAAACACCATATATTTT.

V is TRBV19 and J is TRBJ2-1; D is uncertain. CDR1 and CDR2 (germline): LNHDA, SQIVND (reference sequence). The CDR3 spans 12 residues. V was pared by 3 bases and J by 9 bases, with 9 bases between. The CDR3 reads CASSIERSEQFF. The CDR3 region has the DNA TGTGCCAGTAGTATCGAAAGATCTGAGCAGTTCTTC.

Only one count was recorded for this clone. J is TRBJ2-2 and V is TRBV5-4; TRBD1 matches at 8 bases. Germline loops: CDR1 SGHNT, CDR2 YYREEE (reference sequence). V gave up 2 bases and J gave up 1 base; unmatched junction bases: 4. The CDR3 spans 16 residues. The CDR3 DNA follows: TGTGCCAGCAGCTTAGGACAGGGCCAGAACACCGGGGAGCTGTTTTTT. Translating gives CASSLGQGQNTGELFF.

This CDR3 reads CASSLAGYDEQFF. CDR3 nucleotides: TGTGCCAGCAGCTTAGCTGGGTACGATGAGCAGTTCTTC. The V gene is TRBV7-8, the J gene TRBJ2-1, with unresolved D. Germline V gene lookup returns CDR1 SGHVS and CDR2 FQNEAQ. Trimming cost V 0 bases and J 8 bases, with 8 bases left between them. The length of the CDR3 is 13 residues.

The V gene is TRBV5-1, the J gene TRBJ1-1; D might be TRBD1 (5 bases). Germline CDR1 is SGHRS and CDR2 is YFSETQ. Trimming shortened V by 2 bases and J by 0 bases, and 8 bases separated the two germline ends. The length of the CDR3 is 14 residues. The CDR3 DNA sequence: TGCGCCAGCAGCTTTGGGGGTATGAACACTGAAGCTTTCTTT. It encodes CASSFGGMNTEAFF.

This clone appeared once. This sequence joins TRBV5-4 and TRBJ2-1; D not certain. CDR1 is SGHNT and CDR2 is YYREEE in the germline V gene (reference sequence). The V end was cut by 0 bases, the J end by 4 bases, with 8 bases between. This CDR3 has 14 amino acids. The chain's CDR3 is CASSLGPTYNEQFF. The CDR3 coding sequence is TGTGCCAGCAGCTTGGGACCAACTTACAATGAGCAGTTCTTC.

DNA of the CDR3: TGTGCCTGGAGGGACGATTGGGGGAATGAAAAACTGTTTTTT. It codes for CAWRDDWGNEKLFF. The chain couples TRBV30 to TRBJ1-4; a weak D match, TRBD1 (5 bases). The CDR3 spans 14 residues. Germline lookup yields CDR1 GTSNPN and CDR2 SVGIG (reference sequence). Trimming left V 3 bases short and J 5 bases short, with 13 bases between.

This rearrangement joins TRBV7-2 to TRBJ1-2; D is undetermined. This CDR3 contains 13 residues. CDR1 SGHTA and CDR2 FQGNSA come from the germline V gene. Trimming took 3 bases from V and 4 from J, leaving 9 bases between them. Written as DNA, the CDR3 is TGTGCCAGCAGCTTGTTACTAGGCTATGGCTACACCTTC. This encodes CASSLLLGYGYTF.

This chain's CDR3 is CASSFNSGANTEAFF. CDR3 nucleotides: TGTGCCAGCAGTTTTAACTCGGGGGCAAACACTGAAGCTTTCTTT. The genes are TRBV28 and TRBJ1-1; perhaps TRBD1 as D (6 bases). CDR1 MDHEN and CDR2 SYDVKM come from the germline V gene. The CDR3 runs to 15 residues. The ends were cut back, 3 bases at V and 2 bases at J, with 13 bases in the middle.